This TCR beta chain was identified in a study of vaccination effects on CD4 cells after COVID-19. Study-wide background: Samples from a couple of convalescent patients were given 16 days and one week before vaccination.

On this clone itself: Its antigen remains unidentified.

Trimming cost V 2 bases and J 6 bases, with 17 bases left between them. The V gene's germline CDR1 is MNHNS and CDR2 SASEGT. CDR3 length equals 16 residues. The assay was immunoSEQ multiplex PCR, and TCRdb's table has in-frame clones only and misses some. The sample has about 45,000 clones, about 75% seen once. In the ViraFEST assay, antigen-specific CD4+ clonotypes were identified by expansion after peptide-pool stimulation. On approximately day 9 of culture, CD4+ T cells were separated out. Infection with SARS-CoV-2 occurred in the person between March and December 2020, and PCR confirmed it. The clonotype was recovered from a human donor who had a prior SARS-CoV-2 infection. The sample here was CD4+ T cells from PBMCs cultured with a peptide pool, taken before COVID-19 vaccination. The chain employs TRBV6-1 and TRBJ2-1; D is possibly TRBD2 (5 bases). The CDR3 sequence is CASSERLRQAGNEQFF. The CDR3, as DNA: TGTGCCAGCAGTGAAAGGCTTCGGCAGGCGGGCAATGAGCAGTTCTTC.